This T cell receptor (beta chain) stems from a study of blood T cell repertoires in COVID-19. Original data processing: Using reference gene primer amplification, nucleated cell counts were estimated. The method was immunoSEQ multiplex PCR; TCRdb's version includes in-frame clones alone and lacks a portion of them. Clone size and the V and J calls come from that table; the DNA yielded D and trimming. The sample gives about 31,000 clones, about 89% of which show up once; 0.55% to 0.7% is in the top ten. This clone has a single count. The source of this sequence is a woman aged 40 to 49 with active or convalescent COVID-19. The material sequenced was peripheral blood.

The CDR3: CASSVDRGLDYGYTF. The CDR3 bases are TGTGCCAGCAGCGTAGACCGGGGATTAGACTATGGCTACACCTTC. The genes are TRBV9 and TRBJ1-2; D remains ambiguous. The CDR3 consists of 15 residues. V lost 0 bases and J 3 bases, leaving 12 bases between the germline ends. Germline-derived CDR1 and CDR2 are SGDLS and YYNGEE.